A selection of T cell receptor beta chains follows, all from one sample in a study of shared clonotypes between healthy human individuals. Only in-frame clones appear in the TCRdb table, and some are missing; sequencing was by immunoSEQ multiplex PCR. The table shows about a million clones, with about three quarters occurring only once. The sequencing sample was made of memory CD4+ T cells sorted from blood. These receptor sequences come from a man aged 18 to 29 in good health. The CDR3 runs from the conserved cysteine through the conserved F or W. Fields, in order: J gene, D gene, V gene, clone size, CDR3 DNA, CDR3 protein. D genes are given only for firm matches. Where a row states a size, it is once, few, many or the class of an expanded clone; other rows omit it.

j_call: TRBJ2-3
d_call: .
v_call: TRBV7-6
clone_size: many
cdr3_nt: TGTGCCAGCAGCTTAGGTAGCCCTAGCACAGATACGCAGTATTTT
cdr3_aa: CASSLGSPSTDTQYF

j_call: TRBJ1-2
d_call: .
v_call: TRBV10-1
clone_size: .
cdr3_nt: TGCGCCAGCAACAACGTCAACTATGGCTACACCTTC
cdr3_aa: CASNNVNYGYTF

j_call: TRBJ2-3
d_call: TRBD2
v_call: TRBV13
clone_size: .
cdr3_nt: TGTGCCAGCAGCCGAAGGGGAACGGGGGGTGGCACAGATACGCAGTATTTT
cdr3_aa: CASSRRGTGGGTDTQYF

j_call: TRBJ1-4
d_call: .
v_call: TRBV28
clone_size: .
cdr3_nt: TGTGCCAGCAGTTCCGCCGGGATGGCTAATGAAAAACTGTTTTTT
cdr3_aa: CASSSAGMANEKLFF

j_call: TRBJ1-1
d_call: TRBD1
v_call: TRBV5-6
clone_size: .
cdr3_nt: TGTGCCAGCAGCCTCCTGACAGGGAAGGCCACTGAAGCTTTCTTT
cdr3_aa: CASSLLTGKATEAFF

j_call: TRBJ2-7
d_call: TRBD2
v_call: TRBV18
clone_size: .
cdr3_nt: TGTGCCAGCTCACCACGGGGGGGCGAGCAGTACTTC
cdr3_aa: CASSPRGGEQYF

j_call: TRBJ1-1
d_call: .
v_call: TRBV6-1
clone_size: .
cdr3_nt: TGTGCCAGCAGTGATCGGGGGGCGCAGACTGAAGCTTTCTTT
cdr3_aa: CASSDRGAQTEAFF

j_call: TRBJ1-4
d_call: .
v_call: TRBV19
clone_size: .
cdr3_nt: TGTGCCACCGCCGACAGAAATAATGAAAAACTGTTTTTT
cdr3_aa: CATADRNNEKLFF

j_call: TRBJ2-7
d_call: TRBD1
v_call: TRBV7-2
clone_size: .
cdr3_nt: TGTGCCAGCAGCCCGACAGGGGGCGAGCAGTACTTC
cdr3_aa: CASSPTGGEQYF

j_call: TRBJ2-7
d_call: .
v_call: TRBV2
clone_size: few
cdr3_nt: TGTGCCAGCAGCAACTTCGGACTTGAGAGCTCCTACGAGCAGTACTTC
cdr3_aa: CASSNFGLESSYEQYF

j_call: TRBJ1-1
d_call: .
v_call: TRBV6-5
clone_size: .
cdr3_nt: TGTGCCAGCAGCCGGGGCACTGAAGCTTTCTTT
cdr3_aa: CASSRGTEAFF

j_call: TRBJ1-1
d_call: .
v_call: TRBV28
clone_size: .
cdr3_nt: TGTGCCAGCAGTTTTCGGGGGGTTGCTTTCTTT
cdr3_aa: CASSFRGVAFF

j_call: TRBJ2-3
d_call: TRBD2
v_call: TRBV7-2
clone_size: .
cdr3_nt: TGTGCCAGCAGAAAGAGCGGGAGCAGCGATACGCAGTATTTT
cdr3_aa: CASRKSGSSDTQYF

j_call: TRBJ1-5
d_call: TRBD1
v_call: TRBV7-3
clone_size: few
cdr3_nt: TGTGCCAGCAGTCGGGACAGTAATCAGCCCCAGCATTTT
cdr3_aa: CASSRDSNQPQHF

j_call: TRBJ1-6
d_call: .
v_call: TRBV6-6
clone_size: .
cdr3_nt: TGTGCCAGCAGTTACGGCAGCCATAATTCACCCCTCCACTTT
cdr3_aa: CASSYGSHNSPLHF

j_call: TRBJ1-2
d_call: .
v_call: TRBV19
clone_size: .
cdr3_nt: TGTGCCAGTAGTATAGACGGTCTCATCTATGGCTACACCTTC
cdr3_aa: CASSIDGLIYGYTF

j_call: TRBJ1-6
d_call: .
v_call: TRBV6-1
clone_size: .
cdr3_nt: TGTGCCAGCAGTGAAGCCAATTCACCCCTCCACTTT
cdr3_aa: CASSEANSPLHF

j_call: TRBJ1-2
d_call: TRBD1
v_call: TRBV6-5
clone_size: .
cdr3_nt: TGTGCCAGCATGGACAGGGCCAGCTATGGCTACACCTTC
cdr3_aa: CASMDRASYGYTF

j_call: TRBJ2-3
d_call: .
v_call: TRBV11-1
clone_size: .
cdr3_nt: TGTGCCAGCAGCTTAGGTCGTCGGACAGTCACAGATACGCAGTATTTT
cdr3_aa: CASSLGRRTVTDTQYF

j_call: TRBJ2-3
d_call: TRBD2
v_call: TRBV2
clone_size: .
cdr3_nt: TGTGCCAGCAGTGGACTAGCGGTTACGGATACGCAGTATTTT
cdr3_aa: CASSGLAVTDTQYF

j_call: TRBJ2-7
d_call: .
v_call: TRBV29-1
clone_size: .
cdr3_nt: TGCAGCGCCGATAACTCGAACGAGCAGTACTTC
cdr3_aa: CSADNSNEQYF

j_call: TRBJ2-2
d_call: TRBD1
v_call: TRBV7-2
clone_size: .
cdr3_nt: TGTGCCAGCAGCCTGCGACAGGGGGCAGACACCGGGGAGCTGTTTTTT
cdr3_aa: CASSLRQGADTGELFF

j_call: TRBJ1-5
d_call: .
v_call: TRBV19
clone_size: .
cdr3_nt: TGTGCCAGTAGTATAGATCGCGGGAAGTTTCAGCCCCAGCATTTT
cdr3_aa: CASSIDRGKFQPQHF

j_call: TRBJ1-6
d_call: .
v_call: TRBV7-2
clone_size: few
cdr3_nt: TGTGCCAGCAGCTTAGAGGGGCTATCCTATAATTCACCCCTCCACTTT
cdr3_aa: CASSLEGLSYNSPLHF

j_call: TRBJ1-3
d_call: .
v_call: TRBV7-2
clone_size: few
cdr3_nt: TGTGCCAGCAGCTTATACTGGGGGGCTGCTGGAAACACCATATATTTT
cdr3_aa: CASSLYWGAAGNTIYF

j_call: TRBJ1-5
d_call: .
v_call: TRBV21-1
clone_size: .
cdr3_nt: TGTGCCAGCAGGAAACCGCTACATTGGCATCATCAGCCCCAGCATTTT
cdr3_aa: CASRKPLHWHHQPQHF

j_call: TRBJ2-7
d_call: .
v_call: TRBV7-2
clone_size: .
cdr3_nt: TGTGCCAGCAGTCTAGGGGTTTCCTACGAGCAGTACTTC
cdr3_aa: CASSLGVSYEQYF

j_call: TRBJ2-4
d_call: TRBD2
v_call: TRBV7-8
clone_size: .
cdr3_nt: TGTGCCAGCAGCACCTGGACTAGCGTCGTAGCCAAAAACATTCAGTACTTC
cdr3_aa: CASSTWTSVVAKNIQYF

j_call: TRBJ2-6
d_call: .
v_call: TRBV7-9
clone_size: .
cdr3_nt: TGTGCCAGCAGCTTGGAGAAACCTGGGGCCAACGTCCTGACTTTC
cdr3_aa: CASSLEKPGANVLTF

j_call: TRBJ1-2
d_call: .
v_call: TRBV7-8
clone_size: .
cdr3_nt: TGTGCCAGCAGCTTAGTCCCAGGGCCTACCAACTATGGCTACACCTTC
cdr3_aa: CASSLVPGPTNYGYTF

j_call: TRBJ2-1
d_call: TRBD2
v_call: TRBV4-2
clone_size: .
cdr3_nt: TGTGCCAGCAGCCAAGTCGGGACTAGCCAGAATAATGAGCAGTTCTTC
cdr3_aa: CASSQVGTSQNNEQFF

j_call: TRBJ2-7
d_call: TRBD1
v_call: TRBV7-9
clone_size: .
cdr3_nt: TGTGCCAGCAGCCTGACCGGGACAGGGGCCTACGAGCAGTACTTC
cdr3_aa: CASSLTGTGAYEQYF

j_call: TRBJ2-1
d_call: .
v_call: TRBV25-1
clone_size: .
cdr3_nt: TGTGCCAGCAGTGAATATGGCACCCCTGAGCAGTTCTTC
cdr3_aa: CASSEYGTPEQFF

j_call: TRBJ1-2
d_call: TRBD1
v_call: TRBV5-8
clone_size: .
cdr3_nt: TGTGCCAGCAGCCCGGACAGGAACTATGGCTACACCTTC
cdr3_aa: CASSPDRNYGYTF

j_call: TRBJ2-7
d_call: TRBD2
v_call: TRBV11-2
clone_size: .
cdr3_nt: TGTGCCAGCAGCTTAGCCAGCGGGGGATCCTACGAGCAGTACTTC
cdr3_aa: CASSLASGGSYEQYF

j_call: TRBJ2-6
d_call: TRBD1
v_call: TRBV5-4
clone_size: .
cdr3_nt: TGTGCCAGCAGCTTGTTAGGACAGGGCAGCTCTGGGGCCAACGTCCTGACTTTC
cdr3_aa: CASSLLGQGSSGANVLTF

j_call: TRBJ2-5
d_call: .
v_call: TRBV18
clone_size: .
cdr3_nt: TGTGCCAGCTCACTACTGCTTGACTTACAAGAGACCCAGTACTTC
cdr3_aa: CASSLLLDLQETQYF

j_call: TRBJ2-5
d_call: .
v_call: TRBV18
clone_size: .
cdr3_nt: TGTGCCAGCTCACCGGGTCTTTTGACAGCCCAAGAGACCCAGTACTTC
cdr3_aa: CASSPGLLTAQETQYF

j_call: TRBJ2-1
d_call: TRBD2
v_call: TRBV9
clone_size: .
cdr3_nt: TGTGCCAGCAGCGTAGCTACGGGGGTAGCGGGTTACAATGAGCAGTTCTTC
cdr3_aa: CASSVATGVAGYNEQFF

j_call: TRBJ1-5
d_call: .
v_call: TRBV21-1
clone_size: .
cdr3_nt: TGTGCCAGCAGCAAACAGACTGGCAATCAGCCCCAGCATTTT
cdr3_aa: CASSKQTGNQPQHF

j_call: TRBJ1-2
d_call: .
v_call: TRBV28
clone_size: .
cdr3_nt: TGTGCCAGCAGTTCCCCCCCGGGAAGGGGCTATGGCTACACCTTC
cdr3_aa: CASSSPPGRGYGYTF

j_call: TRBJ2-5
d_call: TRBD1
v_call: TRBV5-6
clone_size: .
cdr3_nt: TGTGCCAGTAGGAGACAGGGGGGAAAGACCCAGTACTTC
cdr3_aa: CASRRQGGKTQYF

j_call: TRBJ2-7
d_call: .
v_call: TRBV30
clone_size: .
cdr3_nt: TGTGCCTGGAGTCCCGGCGGGGGACACGAGCAGCACTTC
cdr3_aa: CAWSPGGGHEQHF

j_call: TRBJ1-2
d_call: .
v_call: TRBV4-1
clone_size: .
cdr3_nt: TGCGCCAGCAGCCAAGAGAACCCCACTGGCTACACCTTC
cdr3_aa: CASSQENPTGYTF

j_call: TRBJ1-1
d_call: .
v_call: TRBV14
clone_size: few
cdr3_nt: TGTGCCAGCAGCCAAGCGGGTCGCGCTTTCTTT
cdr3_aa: CASSQAGRAFF